This T cell receptor (beta chain) was sequenced during a study of blood T cell repertoires in COVID-19. Study as a whole: The samples span acute and convalescent COVID-19 from the United States, Italy and Spain. T cells, B-cell-depleted T cells, or PBMCs supplied cDNA or gDNA.

This clone was detected once. Germline assignment: CDR1 SQVTM and CDR2 ANQGSEA. The V and J ends lost 3 bases and 4 bases respectively, with 13 bases between them. The CDR3 is 14 amino acids. In the authors' workflow: Amplification of reference gene primers provided the estimated nucleated cell counts. Profiled with immunoSEQ multiplex PCR; TCRdb holds only in-frame clones, not every one. From that table come the V and J calls and clone size; the DNA was used to work out D and trimming. This sample has about 110,000 clones, with about 80% found just once. This rearrangement joins TRBV29-1 to TRBJ2-1; D may be TRBD1 (6 bases). The sample was peripheral blood. The receptor was derived from a woman in her 70s with acute or convalescent COVID-19. In nucleotides, the CDR3 is TGCAGCGTTGAGGCTAACAGGGCGTACAATGAGCAGTTCTTC. As protein: CSVEANRAYNEQFF.